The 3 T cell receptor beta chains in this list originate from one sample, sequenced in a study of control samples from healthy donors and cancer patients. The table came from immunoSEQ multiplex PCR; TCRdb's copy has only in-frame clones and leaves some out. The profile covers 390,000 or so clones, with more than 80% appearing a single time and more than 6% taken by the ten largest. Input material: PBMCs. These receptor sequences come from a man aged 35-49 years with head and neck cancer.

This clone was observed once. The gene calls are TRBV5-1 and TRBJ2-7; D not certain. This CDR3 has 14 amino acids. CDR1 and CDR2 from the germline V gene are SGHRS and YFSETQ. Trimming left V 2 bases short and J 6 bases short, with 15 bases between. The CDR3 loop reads CASSFERLSLEQYF. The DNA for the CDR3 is TGCGCCAGCAGCTTTGAGCGTCTGAGCCTCGAGCAGTACTTC.

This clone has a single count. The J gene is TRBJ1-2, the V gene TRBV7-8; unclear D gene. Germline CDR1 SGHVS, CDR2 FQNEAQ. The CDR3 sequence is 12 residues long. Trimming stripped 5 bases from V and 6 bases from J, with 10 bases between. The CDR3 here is CASSPKSDGYTF. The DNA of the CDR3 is TGTGCCAGCAGCCCCAAGTCGGATGGCTACACCTTC.

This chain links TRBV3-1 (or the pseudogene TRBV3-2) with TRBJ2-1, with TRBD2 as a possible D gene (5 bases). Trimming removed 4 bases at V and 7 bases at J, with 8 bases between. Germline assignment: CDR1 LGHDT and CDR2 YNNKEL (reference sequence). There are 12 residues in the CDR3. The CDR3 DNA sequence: TGTGCCAGCAGCCCCGGACTGAATGAGCAGTTCTTC. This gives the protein CASSPGLNEQFF.